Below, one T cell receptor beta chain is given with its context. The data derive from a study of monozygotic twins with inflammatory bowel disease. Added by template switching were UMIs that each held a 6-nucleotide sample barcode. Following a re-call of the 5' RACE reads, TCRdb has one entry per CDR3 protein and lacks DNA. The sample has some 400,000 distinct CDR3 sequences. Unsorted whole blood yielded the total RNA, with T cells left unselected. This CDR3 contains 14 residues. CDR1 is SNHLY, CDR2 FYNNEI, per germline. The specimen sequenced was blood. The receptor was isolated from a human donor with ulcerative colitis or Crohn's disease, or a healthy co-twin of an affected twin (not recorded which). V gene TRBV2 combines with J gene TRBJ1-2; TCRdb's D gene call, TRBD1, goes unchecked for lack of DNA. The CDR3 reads CASSDDRGDYGYTF.